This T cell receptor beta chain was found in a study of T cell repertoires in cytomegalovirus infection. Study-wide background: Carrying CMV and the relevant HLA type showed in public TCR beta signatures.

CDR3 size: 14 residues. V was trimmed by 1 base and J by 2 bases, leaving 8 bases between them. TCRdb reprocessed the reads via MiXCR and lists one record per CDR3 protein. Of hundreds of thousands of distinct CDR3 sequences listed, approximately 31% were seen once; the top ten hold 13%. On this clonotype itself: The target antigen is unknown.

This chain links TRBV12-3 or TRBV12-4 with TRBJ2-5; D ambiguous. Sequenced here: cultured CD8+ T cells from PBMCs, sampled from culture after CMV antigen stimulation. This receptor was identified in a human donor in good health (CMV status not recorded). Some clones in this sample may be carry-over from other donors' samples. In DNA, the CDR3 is TGTGCCAGCAGTTTAGATGGCGTACAAGAGACCCAGTACTTC. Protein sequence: CASSLDGVQETQYF.